This T cell receptor (beta chain) was sequenced for a study of beta chain features in type 1 diabetes. Study-wide points: Moderately but significantly shorter TCRB CDR3s were found in Type 1 diabetes patients in all four CD4+ subsets. The VDJ junctions of type 1 diabetes patients carried fewer insertions and more deletions.

This clone was picked up a small number of times. Its antigen is as yet unknown. Expressed TCRB transcripts were sequenced after all isolated RNA was converted to cDNA. Generated by immunoSEQ multiplex PCR, the TCRdb table keeps only in-frame clones and is missing some. The sample records hundreds of thousands of clones, 9.6% being singletons. The CDR3 covers 16 residues. From germline, CDR1 is LGHNA and CDR2 YNFKEQ. Trimming cost V 1 base and J 2 bases; bases outside gene matches: 4. There was one heparinised blood draw per donor, averaging about 116 mL. This chain joins TRBV4-2 and TRBJ2-3, with 9 bases that match TRBD2. The sequence came from a young woman in good health. The sequencing input was naive CD4+ T cells from blood. CDR3 loop: CASSQGGGATTDTQYF. In nucleotides, the CDR3 is TGTGCCAGCAGCCAAGGCGGGGGGGCCACCACAGATACGCAGTATTTT.